The 10 T cell receptor beta chains given below trace back to one sample, sequenced in a study of patients and donors after allogeneic stem cell transplantation. Each CDR3 protein gets one entry after TCRdb re-called the RT-PCR reads with MiXCR. The sample holds more than 850,000 distinct CDR3 sequences, about a sixth seen once. Sequencing was carried out using blood, either unsorted or a sorted T cell fraction (not recorded which). The receptor source for this set is a human donor who was either an allogeneic HSCT recipient or a stem cell or donor lymphocyte infusion donor (not recorded which). It is not recorded whose cells these are; they may come from a transplant donor.

This clonotype was counted only a few times. This sequence joins TRBV11-2 and TRBJ2-2, with 7 positions matching TRBD2. CDR3 length equals 16 residues. The V gene end was trimmed by 1 base and the J gene end by 8 bases; junction bases not matched to a gene: 10. The germline V gene encodes CDR1 SGHAT and CDR2 FQNNGV. The CDR3 DNA sequence: TGTGCCAGCAGCTTAGGAGGGAGGGCCTTAGCAGGGGAGCTGTTTTTT. It translates to CASSLGGRALAGELFF.

The genes are TRBV5-1 and TRBJ2-2, with 8 bases fitting TRBD1. This CDR3 has 16 amino acids. Germline assignment: CDR1 SGHRS and CDR2 YFSETQ. The J segment lost 0 bases and the V segment lost 2 bases, leaving 3 bases of the junction unmatched. CDR3 nucleotide sequence: TGCGCCAGCAGCTTATCGACAGGGGCGAACACCGGGGAGCTGTTTTTT. Its translation: CASSLSTGANTGELFF.

This chain connects TRBV7-9 to TRBJ1-6; no clear D gene. The V and J ends lost 5 bases and 10 bases respectively, with 15 bases between them. The length of the CDR3 is 14 residues. CDR1 SEHNR and CDR2 FQNEAQ come from the germline V gene (reference sequence). The chain's CDR3 is CASSLQTPGSPLHF. In nucleotides, the CDR3 is TGTGCCAGCAGCCTACAGACTCCGGGGTCACCCCTCCACTTT. Full variable domain (rest looked up from reference TRBV7-9 and TRBJ1-6): DTGVSQNPRHKITKRGQNVTFRCDPISEHNRLYWYRQTLGQGPEFLTYFQNEAQLEKSRLLSDRFSAERPKGSFSTLEIQRTEQGDSAMYLCASSLQTPGSPLHFGNGTRLTVT.

The genes are TRBV20-1 and TRBJ2-5; D not certain. The V gene lost 5 bases and the J gene lost 3 bases, with 13 bases spanning the gap. Germline V CDR1 and CDR2: DFQATT, SNEGSKA (reference sequence). The CDR3 is 13 residues long. The CDR3 DNA follows: TGCAGTGCTGGACCAGGAGTAGAAGAGACCCAGTACTTC. Translating gives CSAGPGVEETQYF.

V usage is TRBV7-3 and J usage is TRBJ2-5; D is perhaps TRBD1 or TRBD2 (6 bases each). The V gene's germline CDR1 is SGHTA and CDR2 FQGTGA. The CDR3 covers 15 residues. V lost 1 base, J lost 5 bases, and 14 bases lay in between. The CDR3 reads CASSLSWGALETQYF. For the CDR3, the DNA is TGTGCCAGCAGCTTAAGTTGGGGGGCTCTGGAGACCCAGTACTTC.

In its sample, this clonotype was seen a few times. The rearrangement joins TRBV10-2 to TRBJ1-4, with a weak D call TRBD1 (6 bases). Trimming removed 10 bases from V and 3 bases from J, with 12 bases in between. The CDR3 is 13 amino acids. Germline V gene data show CDR1 as WSHSY and CDR2 as SAAADI. CDR3 sequence reads: CATTKGANEKLFF. DNA of the CDR3: TGCGCCACCACAAAGGGGGCTAATGAAAAACTGTTTTTT.

The rearrangement joins TRBV6-1 to TRBJ2-2; D not certain. The CDR3 is made up of 14 amino acids. In germline, CDR1 is MNHNS, CDR2 SASEGT. Trimming pared 5 bases from V and 4 bases from J, leaving 11 bases between. The CDR3 coding sequence is TGTGCCAGCAGTCACCTGGACGGCACCGGGGAGCTGTTTTTT. Encoded protein: CASSHLDGTGELFF.

This clonotype was observed a handful of times. The chain combines TRBV12-3 or TRBV12-4 with TRBJ2-2; a weak D match, TRBD2 (6 bases). V was clipped by 1 base and J by 5 bases, with 17 bases between them. The CDR3 extends over 17 amino acids. CDR3 in DNA: TGTGCCAGCAGTTTAGTCTCCAGGTCGGGGGTGACCGGGGAGCTGTTTTTT. As protein: CASSLVSRSGVTGELFF.

This clonotype was seen a few times. V is TRBV2 and J is TRBJ1-1; no firm D call. The CDR3 loop spans 11 amino acids. V dropped 6 bases and J dropped 11 bases, with 13 bases sitting between them. Germline loops: CDR1 SNHLY, CDR2 FYNNEI. This CDR3 reads CASSLEIRAFF. The CDR3, as DNA: TGTGCCAGCAGCCTGGAAATTAGGGCTTTCTTT.

This clonotype was counted between two and nine times. V gene TRBV7-2 combines with J gene TRBJ2-7; no firm D call. The V and J ends lost 4 bases and 5 bases respectively, with 6 bases between them. The germline gives CDR1 SGHTA, CDR2 FQGNSA. This CDR3 region has 11 residues. The CDR3 coding sequence is TGTGCCAGCAGCTCCGTGGACGAGCAGTACTTC. Translation: CASSSVDEQYF.